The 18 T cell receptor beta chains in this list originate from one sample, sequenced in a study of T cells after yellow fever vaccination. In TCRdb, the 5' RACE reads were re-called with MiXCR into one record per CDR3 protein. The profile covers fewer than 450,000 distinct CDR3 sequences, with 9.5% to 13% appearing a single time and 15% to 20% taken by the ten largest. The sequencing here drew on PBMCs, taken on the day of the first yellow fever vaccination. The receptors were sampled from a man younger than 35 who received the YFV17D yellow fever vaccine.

The CDR3, as DNA: TGTGCCAGCAGCCCCCCACGCCGATGGTACAATGAGCAGTTCTTC. Amino acids: CASSPPRRWYNEQFF. The chain links TRBV3-1 to TRBJ2-1; D gene ambiguous. Germline V gene lookup returns CDR1 LGHDT and CDR2 YNNKEL (reference sequence). V dropped 4 bases and J dropped 4 bases, with 14 bases sitting between them. The CDR3 length is 15 residues.

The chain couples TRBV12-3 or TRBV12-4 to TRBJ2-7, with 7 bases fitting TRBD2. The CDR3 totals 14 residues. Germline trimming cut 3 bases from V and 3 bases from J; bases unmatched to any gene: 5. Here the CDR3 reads CASSFGGSLYEQYF. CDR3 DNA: TGTGCCAGCAGTTTTGGCGGGAGTCTCTACGAGCAGTACTTC.

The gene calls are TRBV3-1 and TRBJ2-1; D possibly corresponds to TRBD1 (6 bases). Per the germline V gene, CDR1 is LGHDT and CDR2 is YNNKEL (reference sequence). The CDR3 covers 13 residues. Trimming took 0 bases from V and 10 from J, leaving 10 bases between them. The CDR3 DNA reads TGTGCCAGCAGCCAAGAGGGGGCATACGAGCAGTTCTTC. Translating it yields CASSQEGAYEQFF.

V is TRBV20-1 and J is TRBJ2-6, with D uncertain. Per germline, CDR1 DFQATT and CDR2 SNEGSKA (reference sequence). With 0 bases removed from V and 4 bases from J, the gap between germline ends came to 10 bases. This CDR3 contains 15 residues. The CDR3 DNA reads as TGCAGTGCTAGAGACAGCTCAAGGGGGGCCAACGTCCTGACTTTC. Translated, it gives CSARDSSRGANVLTF.

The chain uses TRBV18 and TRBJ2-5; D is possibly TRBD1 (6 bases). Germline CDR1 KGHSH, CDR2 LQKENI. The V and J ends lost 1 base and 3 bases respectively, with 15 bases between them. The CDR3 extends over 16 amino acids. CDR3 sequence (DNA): TGTGCCAGCTCACCACGGGGGCCGTTGAAAGAAGAGACCCAGTACTTC. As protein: CASSPRGPLKEETQYF.

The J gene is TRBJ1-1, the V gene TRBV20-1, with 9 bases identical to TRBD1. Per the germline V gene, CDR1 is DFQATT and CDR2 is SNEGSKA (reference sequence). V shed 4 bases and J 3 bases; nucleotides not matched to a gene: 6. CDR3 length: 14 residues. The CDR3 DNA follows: TGCAGTGCTACACAGGGGGCCGAGGACACTGAAGCTTTCTTT. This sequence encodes CSATQGAEDTEAFF.

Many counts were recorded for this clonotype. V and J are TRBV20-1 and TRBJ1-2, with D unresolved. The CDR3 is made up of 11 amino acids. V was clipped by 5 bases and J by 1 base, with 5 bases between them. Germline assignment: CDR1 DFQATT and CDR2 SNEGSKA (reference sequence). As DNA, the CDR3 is TGCAGTGCTCCAGATAACTATGGCTACACCTTC. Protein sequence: CSAPDNYGYTF.

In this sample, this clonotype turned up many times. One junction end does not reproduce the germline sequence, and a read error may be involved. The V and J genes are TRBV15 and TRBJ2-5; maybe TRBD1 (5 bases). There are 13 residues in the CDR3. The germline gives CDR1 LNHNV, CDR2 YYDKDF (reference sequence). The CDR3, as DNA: TGTGCCACCGGCAGCAGGGCGTGGGAGACCCAGTACTTC. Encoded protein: CATGSRAWETQYF.

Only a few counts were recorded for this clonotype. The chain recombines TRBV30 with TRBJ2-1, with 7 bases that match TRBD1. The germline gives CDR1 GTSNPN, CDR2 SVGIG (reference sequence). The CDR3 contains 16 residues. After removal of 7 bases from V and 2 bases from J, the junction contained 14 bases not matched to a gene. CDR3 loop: CAFKGQAEGTYNEQFF. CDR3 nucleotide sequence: TGTGCCTTTAAAGGACAGGCCGAAGGGACCTACAATGAGCAGTTCTTC.

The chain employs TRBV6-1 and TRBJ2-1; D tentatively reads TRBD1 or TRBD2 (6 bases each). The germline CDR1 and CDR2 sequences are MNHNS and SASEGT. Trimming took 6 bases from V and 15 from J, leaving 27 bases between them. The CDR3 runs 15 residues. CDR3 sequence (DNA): TGTGCCAGCAGCCCCAGTAAAGGGGGGACCCGTACCTCGTTCTTC. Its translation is CASSPSKGGTRTSFF.

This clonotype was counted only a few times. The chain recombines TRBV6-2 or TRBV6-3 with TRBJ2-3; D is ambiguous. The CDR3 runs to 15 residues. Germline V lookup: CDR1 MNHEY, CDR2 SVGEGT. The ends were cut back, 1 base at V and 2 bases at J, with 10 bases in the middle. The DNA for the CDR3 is TGTGCCAGCAGTTACTTGGCGGCGACCACAGATACGCAGTATTTT. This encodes CASSYLAATTDTQYF.

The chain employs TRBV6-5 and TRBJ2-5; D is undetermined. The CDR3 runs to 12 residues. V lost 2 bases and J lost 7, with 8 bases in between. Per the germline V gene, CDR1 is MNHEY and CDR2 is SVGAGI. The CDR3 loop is CASSYVRGTQYF. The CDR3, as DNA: TGTGCCAGCAGTTACGTCAGAGGGACCCAGTACTTC.

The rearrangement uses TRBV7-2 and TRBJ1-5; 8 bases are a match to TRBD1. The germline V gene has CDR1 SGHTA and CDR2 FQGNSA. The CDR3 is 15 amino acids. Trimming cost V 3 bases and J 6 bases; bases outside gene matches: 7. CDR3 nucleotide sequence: TGTGCCAGCAGCTTTGGGACAGGCCTACCTCAGCCCCAGCATTTT. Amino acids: CASSFGTGLPQPQHF. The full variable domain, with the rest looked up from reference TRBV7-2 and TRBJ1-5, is GAGVSQSPSNKVTEKGKDVELRCDPISGHTALYWYRQSLGQGLEFLIYFQGNSAPDKSGLPSDRFSAERTGGSVSTLTIQRTQQEDSAVYLCASSFGTGLPQPQHFGDGTRLSIL.

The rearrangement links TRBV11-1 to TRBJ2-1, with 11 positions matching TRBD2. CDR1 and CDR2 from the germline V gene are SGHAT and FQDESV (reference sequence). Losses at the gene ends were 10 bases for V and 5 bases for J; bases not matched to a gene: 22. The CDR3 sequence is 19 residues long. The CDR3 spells CAIPKTGTSGNTPDNEQFF. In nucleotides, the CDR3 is TGTGCCATACCTAAGACCGGGACTAGCGGTAATACTCCGGACAATGAGCAGTTCTTC. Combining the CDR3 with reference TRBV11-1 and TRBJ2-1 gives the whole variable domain EAEVAQSPRYKITEKSQAVAFWCDPISGHATLYWYRQILGQGPELLVQFQDESVVDDSQLPKDRFSAERLKGVDSTLKIQPAELGDSAMYLCAIPKTGTSGNTPDNEQFFGPGTRLTVL.

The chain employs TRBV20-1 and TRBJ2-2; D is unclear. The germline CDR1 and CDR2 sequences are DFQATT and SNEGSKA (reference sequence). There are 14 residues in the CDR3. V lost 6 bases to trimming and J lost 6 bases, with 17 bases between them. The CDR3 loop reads CSAPNRKSAGELFF. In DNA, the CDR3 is TGCAGTGCCCCAAATAGAAAGTCAGCCGGGGAGCTGTTTTTT.

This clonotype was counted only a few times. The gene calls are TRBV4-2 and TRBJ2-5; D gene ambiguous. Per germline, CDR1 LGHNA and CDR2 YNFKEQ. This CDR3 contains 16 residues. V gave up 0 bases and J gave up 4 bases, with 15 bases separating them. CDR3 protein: CASSQDDRAPGETQYF. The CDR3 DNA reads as TGTGCCAGCAGCCAAGATGACCGGGCACCAGGAGAGACCCAGTACTTC.

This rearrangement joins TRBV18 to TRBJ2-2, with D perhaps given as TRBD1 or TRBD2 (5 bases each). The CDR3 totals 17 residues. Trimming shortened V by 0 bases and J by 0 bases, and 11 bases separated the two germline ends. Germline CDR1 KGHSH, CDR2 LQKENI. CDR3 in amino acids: CASSPPGRYSNTGELFF. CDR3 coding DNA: TGTGCCAGCTCACCACCGGGACGGTACTCGAACACCGGGGAGCTGTTTTTT.

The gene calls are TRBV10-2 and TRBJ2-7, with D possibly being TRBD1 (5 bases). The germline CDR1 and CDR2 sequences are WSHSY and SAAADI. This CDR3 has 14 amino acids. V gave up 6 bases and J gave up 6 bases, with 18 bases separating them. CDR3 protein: CASRKVKSQGEQYF. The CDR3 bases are TGCGCCAGCAGAAAAGTCAAGTCCCAGGGCGAGCAGTACTTC.